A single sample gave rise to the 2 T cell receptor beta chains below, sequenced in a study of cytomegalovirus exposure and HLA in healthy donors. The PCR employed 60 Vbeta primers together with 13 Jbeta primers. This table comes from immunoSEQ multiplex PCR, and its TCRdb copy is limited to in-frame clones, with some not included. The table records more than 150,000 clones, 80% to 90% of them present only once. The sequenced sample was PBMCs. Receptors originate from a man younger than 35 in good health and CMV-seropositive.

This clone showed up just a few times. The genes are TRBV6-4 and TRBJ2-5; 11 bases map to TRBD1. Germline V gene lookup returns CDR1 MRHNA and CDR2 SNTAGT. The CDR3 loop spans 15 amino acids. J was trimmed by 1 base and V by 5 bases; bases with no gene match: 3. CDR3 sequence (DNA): TGTGCCAGCAGTCCCGGGACAGGGGGCCAAGAGACCCAGTACTTC. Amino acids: CASSPGTGGQETQYF.

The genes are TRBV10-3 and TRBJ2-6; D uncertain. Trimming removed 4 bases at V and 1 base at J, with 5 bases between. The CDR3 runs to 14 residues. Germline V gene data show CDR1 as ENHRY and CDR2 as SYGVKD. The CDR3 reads CAISGQSGANVLTF. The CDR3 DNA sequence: TGTGCCATCAGTGGGCAGTCTGGGGCCAACGTCCTGACTTTC.